This T cell receptor (beta chain) was sequenced for a study of shared clonotypes between healthy human individuals. In the study overall: Researchers assigned three CD4 naive, three CD4 memory, two CD8 naive and one CD8 memory plate to each donor.

Libraries were prepared by immunoSEQ multiplex PCR; TCRdb keeps only in-frame clonotypes and omits some of them. The sample has roughly 720,000 clones; 90% are singletons. In the case of this clone: What it recognizes is unknown.

Study-wide results and caveats: Clonotype sharing among the donors was expected to vary with sequencing depth. Even with large depth, rarefaction showed that sorted-subset sequencing was incomplete.

The sample comprised memory CD8+ T cells from PBMCs. This sample's subset: CD45RO+ cells pooled with CCR7-negative TemRA cells. The receptor was isolated from a man aged 18 to 29 in good health. Some clones in this sample may be carry-over from other donors' samples.

The CDR3 DNA reads TGTGCCAGTAGTTCGCCTACGGACACAATTAGCAATCAGCCCCAGCATTTT. The encoded protein is CASSSPTDTISNQPQHF. The V and J genes are TRBV19 and TRBJ1-5, with D possibly being TRBD1 (5 bases). Germline values: CDR1 LNHDA, CDR2 SQIVND (reference sequence). With 5 bases removed from V and 0 bases from J, the gap between germline ends came to 17 bases. This CDR3 contains 17 residues.